The 27 T cell receptor beta chains in this list originate from one sample, sequenced in a study of blood T cells in healthy people across ages (dated by TCRdb to 2015 to 2017). Receptors were amplified or captured by 5' RACE. The sequencer listed for this sample is Illumina HiSeq 2500. A second PCR of roughly 7 to 11 cycles was performed with a sample-barcoded 5' primer and a J-beta primer mix. In-frame beta chains were kept once TCRdb had trimmed the public reads at Q25 with fastp and called clones with MiXCR. Rows with a matching CDR3 protein are joined into one entry that keeps the most common DNA and genes. For this sample the table gives about 650,000 distinct CDR3 sequences, of which about 32% were detected only once. The biggest ten clones account for approximately 15% of the sample. Sequencing was carried out using blood. These receptors were collected from a woman aged 80 or older in good health. Donor details come from another sample of the same person, matched by shared clones.

This clonotype was counted ten times or more. The chain uses TRBV5-1 and TRBJ2-3; D may be TRBD1 or TRBD2 (5 bases each). Germline V lookup: CDR1 SGHRS, CDR2 YFSETQ. Trimming pared 0 bases from V and 6 bases from J, leaving 14 bases between. The CDR3 has 15 amino acids. The CDR3, as DNA: TGCGCCAGCAGCTTGGTACGGGGCCCTAGGGATACGCAGTATTTT. It codes for CASSLVRGPRDTQYF.

This clonotype was recorded at least ten times. The rearrangement uses TRBV9 and TRBJ2-1; a weak D match, TRBD2 (7 bases). Germline V gene lookup returns CDR1 SGDLS and CDR2 YYNGEE. The CDR3 has 17 amino acids. The V end lost 4 bases, the J end lost 1 base, and 18 bases lay between the germline ends. Here the CDR3 DNA reads TGTGCCAGCAGCCCCAAGGGGGGGGCCTCGTCCTACAATGAGCAGTTCTTC. Translated: CASSPKGGASSYNEQFF.

This clonotype appeared many times. The J gene is TRBJ2-3, the V gene TRBV5-1; tentatively, D is TRBD1 (5 bases). V lost 0 bases and J lost 4, with 9 bases in between. The CDR3 has 14 residues. Per the germline V gene, CDR1 is SGHRS and CDR2 is YFSETQ. CDR3 residues: CASSLGQGPDTQYF. Here the CDR3 DNA reads TGCGCCAGCAGCTTGGGTCAGGGCCCAGATACGCAGTATTTT.

This clonotype showed up many times. This chain joins TRBV24-1 and TRBJ2-1; 7 bases are shared with TRBD1. This CDR3 region has 14 residues. Germline CDR1 and CDR2: KGHDR and SFDVKD. Trimming took 3 bases from V and 5 from J; bases not matched to a gene: 3. In nucleotides, the CDR3 is TGTGCCACCAGTGATCCGGGACAGAACAATGAGCAGTTCTTC. This encodes CATSDPGQNNEQFF.

Remarks on this clonotype: One junction end does not reproduce the germline sequence, and a read error may be involved. This chain uses TRBV12-3 or TRBV12-4 with TRBJ1-4; 7 positions agree with TRBD1. This CDR3 contains 15 residues. CDR3 nucleotides: TGTGCCAGCAGATTAGACAGGGTAACTAATGAAAAACTGTTTTTT. Protein product: CASRLDRVTNEKLFF.

There are a few counts of this clonotype. The V call is TRBV10-2, the J call TRBJ2-1; possibly TRBD2 for D (6 bases). Germline V gene sequence: CDR1 WSHSY, CDR2 SAAADI. This CDR3 has 15 amino acids. Trimming pared 2 bases from V and 4 bases from J, leaving 12 bases between. The CDR3 nucleotides are TGCGCCAGCAGTGAGCGTCTAGCGAGGTACAATGAGCAGTTCTTC. Its protein is CASSERLARYNEQFF.

This clonotype was counted only a few times. The junction shows a germline mismatch at one end, possibly a read error. The genes are TRBV4-1 and TRBJ1-6; D remains ambiguous. Germline lookup yields CDR1 MGHRA and CDR2 YSYEKL. The CDR3 loop spans 15 amino acids. CDR3 nucleotide sequence: TGCACCAGCGCCGAAGGGAGCTCCTATAATTCACCCCTCCACTTT. It encodes CTSAEGSSYNSPLHF.

This rearrangement joins TRBV29-1 to TRBJ2-5; 9 positions match TRBD1. The V gene's germline CDR1 is SQVTM and CDR2 ANQGSEA. The V gene end was trimmed by 5 bases and the J gene end by 4 bases; junction bases not matched to a gene: 8. The CDR3 runs 14 residues. CDR3 coding DNA: TGCAGCGTTCAACGGGGACAGGGTAGAGAGACCCAGTACTTC. Amino acid sequence: CSVQRGQGRETQYF.

At least ten counts were recorded for this clonotype. This rearrangement joins TRBV29-1 to TRBJ2-1; 11 nucleotides agree with TRBD1. CDR1 is SQVTM and CDR2 is ANQGSEA in the germline V gene. Trimming removed 6 bases from V and 5 bases from J; junction bases left unmatched: 9. This CDR3 has 15 amino acids. CDR3 in amino acids: CSVASGTGGDNEQFF. The DNA of the CDR3 is TGCAGCGTCGCATCCGGGACAGGGGGAGACAATGAGCAGTTCTTC.

This chain links TRBV14 with TRBJ1-6; no clear D. Germline-derived CDR1 and CDR2 are SGHDN and FVKESK. The length of the CDR3 is 15 residues. Trimming stripped 4 bases from V and 8 bases from J, with 15 bases between. The CDR3 region is CASSLDPIAHSPLHF. Written as DNA, the CDR3 is TGTGCCAGCAGCCTCGACCCGATTGCCCATTCACCCCTCCACTTT.

This clonotype was picked up many times. J is TRBJ2-7 and V is TRBV5-6; 7 positions match TRBD1. Germline loops: CDR1 SGHDT, CDR2 YYEEEE. The CDR3 has 16 amino acids. V shed 3 bases and J 0 bases; nucleotides not matched to a gene: 9. The CDR3 nucleotides are TGTGCCAGCAGCTCCGCAACGGACAGGTTCTCCTACGAGCAGTACTTC. It specifies CASSSATDRFSYEQYF.

In this sample, this clonotype turned up a few times. A junction end diverges from the germline sequence, so it may reflect a read error. This rearrangement joins TRBV30 to TRBJ1-2, with D uncertain. The CDR3 is 11 residues long. Germline V gives CDR1 GTSNPN, CDR2 SVGIG (reference sequence). CDR3 coding DNA: TGTGCCTGGAGTGGGAACTATGGCTACACCTTT. It is translated as CAWSGNYGYTF.

The chain employs TRBV3-1 and TRBJ1-5; D might be TRBD1 (5 bases). V gave up 5 bases and J gave up 11 bases, with 19 bases separating them. The CDR3 is 14 amino acids. The germline V gene has CDR1 LGHDT and CDR2 YNNKEL (reference sequence). The DNA for the CDR3 is TGTGCCAGCAGCAAAAAAGGGGCCGATCGGGCCCAGCATTTT. Its protein product is CASSKKGADRAQHF.

There are a few counts of this clonotype. The chain combines TRBV5-6 with TRBJ2-4; a weak D match, TRBD1 (5 bases). TRBJ2-7 explains the end of the DNA better; the J call may be wrong. This CDR3 contains 13 residues. CDR1 is SGHDT and CDR2 is YYEEEE in the germline V gene. The CDR3: CASLKTEPYEQYF. The CDR3 region has the DNA TGTGCCAGCTTGAAGACAGAACCTTACGAGCAGTACTTC.

V gene TRBV29-1 combines with J gene TRBJ2-6; TRBD1 agrees at 9 bases. Trimming removed 7 bases from V and 2 bases from J; junction bases left unmatched: 9. The CDR3 totals 16 residues. Germline V gene sequence: CDR1 SQVTM, CDR2 ANQGSEA. The CDR3 protein is CSAGTGNSPGANVLTF. The CDR3 DNA follows: TGCAGCGCCGGGACAGGGAACTCCCCTGGGGCCAACGTCCTGACTTTC.

CDR3 residues: CATSSGGRINEQYF. CDR3 bases: TGTGCCACCAGTTCTGGCGGGAGGATTAATGAGCAGTACTTC. The V call is TRBV15, the J call TRBJ2-7; 8 nucleotides agree with TRBD2. In germline, CDR1 is LNHNV, CDR2 YYDKDF (reference sequence). J lost 7 bases, V lost 6 bases, and 11 bases had no gene match. The CDR3 contains 14 residues.

This clonotype has just one count. A much bigger clone sits one base away, suggesting this may be a read error. The CDR3 does not end in the conserved phenylalanine or tryptophan, so this is likely a read error. This chain links TRBV2 with TRBJ2-7; 7 bases map to TRBD1. The J call could be wrong; TRBJ2-5 is a better fit for the DNA end. This CDR3 region has 13 residues. Germline values: CDR1 SNHLY, CDR2 FYNNEI. CDR3 DNA sequence: TGTGCCAGCAGTGTAACAGGGGAGCAGACCCAGTACTGC. Translation gives CASSVTGEQTQYC.

This clonotype was recorded at least ten times. A read error is possible here, since a much larger clone lies one base away. V and J are TRBV20-1 and TRBJ1-6, with 9 bases matching TRBD1. In germline, CDR1 is DFQATT, CDR2 SNEGSKA (reference sequence). The CDR3 contains 13 residues. V was clipped by 6 bases and J by 11 bases; unmatched bases: 8. Here the CDR3 reads CSARDRERPPLHF. The CDR3 nucleotides are TGCAGTGCCAGGGACAGGGAACGTCCACCCCTCCACTTT.

The chain recombines TRBV3-1 with TRBJ1-5; 9 nucleotides line up with TRBD1. V shed 6 bases and J 6 bases; nucleotides not matched to a gene: 12. Germline V gene data show CDR1 as LGHDT and CDR2 as YNNKEL (reference sequence). CDR3 length equals 16 residues. The CDR3: CASSPSQGAAGQPQHF. The CDR3 nucleotides are TGTGCCAGCAGTCCATCACAGGGGGCTGCGGGTCAGCCCCAGCATTTT. Complete variable domain (other parts from reference TRBV3-1 and TRBJ1-5): DTAVSQTPKYLVTQMGNDKSIKCEQNLGHDTMYWYKQDSKKFLKIMFSYNNKELIINETVPNRFSPKSPDKAHLNLHINSLELGDSAVYFCASSPSQGAAGQPQHFGDGTRLSIL.

About this clonotype: Since a much larger clone is just one base distant, this may be a read error. The chain employs TRBV6-5 and TRBJ1-2; 9 bases are shared with TRBD1. This CDR3 spans 17 amino acids. Germline values: CDR1 MNHEY, CDR2 SVGAGI. CDR3 region: CASSYHRGQVANYGHTF. For the CDR3, the DNA is TGTGCCAGCAGTTACCACAGGGGGCAGGTAGCTAACTATGGCCACACCTTC.

The chain joins TRBV4-1 to TRBJ2-5; possibly TRBD2 for D (6 bases). V lost 4 bases to trimming and J lost 6 bases, with 27 bases between them. Germline-derived CDR1 and CDR2 are MGHRA and YSYEKL. There are 18 residues in the CDR3. The CDR3 here is CASSPGLSGLPQTQTQYF. The CDR3 bases are TGCGCCAGCAGCCCGGGGTTATCGGGACTCCCACAGACCCAGACCCAGTACTTC.

At least ten counts were recorded for this clonotype. The rearrangement links TRBV9 to TRBJ1-1; 9 nucleotides align to TRBD1. Germline V gene sequence: CDR1 SGDLS, CDR2 YYNGEE. This CDR3 is built from 14 residues. Trimming cost V 4 bases and J 11 bases; bases outside gene matches: 12. The CDR3 region is CASSLEPGQGMAFF. CDR3 DNA: TGTGCCAGCAGCCTAGAACCGGGACAGGGAATGGCTTTCTTT.

The chain carries TRBV30 and TRBJ2-7; D gene ambiguous. V lost 0 bases to trimming and J lost 3 bases, with 6 bases between them. This CDR3 is 12 amino acids long. CDR1 is GTSNPN, CDR2 SVGIG, per germline (reference sequence). As DNA, the CDR3 is TGTGCCTGGAGTGTAGTCTTCTACGAGCAGTACTTC. This codes for CAWSVVFYEQYF.

This clonotype was seen a handful of times. The rearrangement uses TRBV30 and TRBJ1-6; a possible D gene is TRBD1 (6 bases). In germline, CDR1 is GTSNPN, CDR2 SVGIG (reference sequence). V was trimmed by 6 bases and J by 11 bases, leaving 17 bases between them. The CDR3 runs to 13 residues. CDR3 DNA: TGTGCCTGCAACGGACAGACGGGGACACCCCTCCACTTT. Translating gives CACNGQTGTPLHF.

This clonotype appeared many times. This chain uses TRBV6-2 or TRBV6-3 with TRBJ1-2; D ambiguous. The CDR3 sequence is 13 residues long. The germline CDR1 and CDR2 sequences are MNHEY and SVGEGT. V was trimmed by 0 bases and J by 5 bases, leaving 7 bases between them. The CDR3 DNA follows: TGTGCCAGCAGTTACTCGACGGAATATGGCTACACCTTC. Protein sequence: CASSYSTEYGYTF.

This clonotype showed up just once. The CDR3 coding sequence is TGTGCCAGCAGTCCCCCTGGGCCTAGGACCGCCGGGGAGCTGTTTTTT. Residues: CASSPPGPRTAGELFF. The chain is built from TRBV28 and TRBJ2-2; no clear D. Germline CDR1 and CDR2: MDHEN and SYDVKM. With 5 bases removed from V and 6 bases from J, the gap between germline ends came to 19 bases. The CDR3 covers 16 residues.

Remarks on this clonotype: Given a much more abundant clone one base away, this may be a read error. J is TRBJ2-3 and V is TRBV29-1; unclear D gene. The V gene's germline CDR1 is SQVTM and CDR2 ANQGSEA. The CDR3 runs to 11 residues. DNA for the CDR3: TGCGGCGTCCTCTTCACAGATACGCAGTATTTT. The encoded protein is CGVLFTDTQYF.